This is a list of T cell receptor beta chains from one sample in a study of blood T cell repertoires in COVID-19. Libraries were prepared by immunoSEQ multiplex PCR; TCRdb keeps only in-frame clonotypes and omits some of them. This table holds some 290,000 clones, over 90% found once. Sequenced: PBMCs or T cells enriched from blood (not recorded which). These receptors all come from a woman aged 25 to 39 who had been exposed to COVID-19. CDR3s include the opening cysteine and the closing phenylalanine or tryptophan. A D gene is named only where the DNA matches it firmly. A row's size may be missing; if present it is once, few, many or a size class.

cdr3_nt cdr3_aa v_call d_call j_call clone_size
TGTGCCAGCCTGGACAGCTCCTATAATTCACCCCTCCACTTT CASLDSSYNSPLHF TRBV19 . TRBJ1-6 .
TGTGCCAGCAGCTTACAGGGGGCGAGCGAAAAACTGTTTTTT CASSLQGASEKLFF TRBV7-2 TRBD1 TRBJ1-4 .
TGCGCCAGCAGCCAGGACAAGAACACTGAAGCTTTCTTT CASSQDKNTEAFF TRBV5-1 . TRBJ1-1 .
TGTGCCAGCAGTGAAAGGGGAGGAAAATTCCGGGCCCCGTCCGGGTACGAGCAGTACTTC CASSERGGKFRAPSGYEQYF TRBV6-1 . TRBJ2-7 .
TGTGCCAGCAGCCTGGGGGCAGGGGGTAATGGCTACACCTTC CASSLGAGGNGYTF TRBV6-5 TRBD1 TRBJ1-2 .
TGTGCCAGCACCACCCACGGGGGGGACGAGCAGTACTTC CASTTHGGDEQYF TRBV6-5 TRBD2 TRBJ2-7 .
TGTGCCAGCTCCCCCGGGTCCTACGAGCAGTACTTC CASSPGSYEQYF TRBV12-3/TRBV12-4 . TRBJ2-7 few
TGTGCCAGCAGCTTAGCTGGGGGCCGTACCGGGGAGCTGTTTTTT CASSLAGGRTGELFF TRBV7-9 . TRBJ2-2 once
TGTGCCAGCAGTTACTCTGCGGACAGGGTGAGCGGGCAGTACTTC CASSYSADRVSGQYF TRBV6-2/TRBV6-3 TRBD1 TRBJ2-7 .
TGCGCCAGCAGCTCGTACAGGGGGGACTATGGCTACACCTTC CASSSYRGDYGYTF TRBV5-1 TRBD1 TRBJ1-2 .
TGTGCCAGCAGCTTAAGATCGACAGGATACTTGGCTGAGCAGTTCTTC CASSLRSTGYLAEQFF TRBV7-6 . TRBJ2-1 .
TGTGCCAGTGGATCCCGGGGGGGGACCACTGAAGCTTTCTTT CASGSRGGTTEAFF TRBV28 . TRBJ1-1 few
TGCGCCAGCAGTCGGGCCGACAGGGGAGAAGGAAACACCATATATTTT CASSRADRGEGNTIYF TRBV23-1 TRBD1 TRBJ1-3 .
TGTGCTAGTGGTTTGGTAGGGGGGGGCGTTAGAGAGACCCAGTACTTC CASGLVGGGVRETQYF TRBV12-5 . TRBJ2-5 .
TGTGCCAGCAGCTTGGAGAGGCGTACTGAAGCTTTCTTT CASSLERRTEAFF TRBV5-8 . TRBJ1-1 .
TGTGCCAGCAGCAACCAACCTAGAACAGATACGCAGTATTTT CASSNQPRTDTQYF TRBV7-8 . TRBJ2-3 .
TGTGCCAGCAGCTTGTTGGGCGAAAAACTGTTTTTT CASSLLGEKLFF TRBV5-5 . TRBJ1-4 .
TGTGCCAGCAGTGAAAGGGTGGGGCGATGGGAGACCCAGTACTTC CASSERVGRWETQYF TRBV25-1 . TRBJ2-5 .
TGTGCCAGCAGCCCGTCGGGCGGGCTCTATGGCTACACCTTC CASSPSGGLYGYTF TRBV14 . TRBJ1-2 .
TGTGCCAGCAGTGAAGCGCGAACGGGGGGGCCTATGAATGAGCAGTTCTTC CASSEARTGGPMNEQFF TRBV2 TRBD2 TRBJ2-1 .
TGCAGTTGTGCGGGTGGCTATGGCTACACCTTC CSCAGGYGYTF TRBV20-1 . TRBJ1-2 .
TGTGCCAGCAGTGATTCGGAGTTCAATAGCAATCAGCCCCAGCATTTT CASSDSEFNSNQPQHF TRBV2 . TRBJ1-5 few
TGTGCCAGCAGCTTGTCAGGATGGTACAATCAGCCCCAGCATTTT CASSLSGWYNQPQHF TRBV5-6 . TRBJ1-5 few
TGTGCCAGCAGTTCTGGATACGGGACTAGCGGAGAGACCCAGTACTTC CASSSGYGTSGETQYF TRBV27 TRBD2 TRBJ2-5 .
TGTGCCATCACCCCGGACTCGTACGGCTACACCTTC CAITPDSYGYTF TRBV10-3 . TRBJ1-2 few
TGTGCCAGCACCACCCTAGCGAGAGAGACCCAGTACTTC CASTTLARETQYF TRBV11-2 . TRBJ2-5 .
TGTGCCAGCAGTTACCGACCCGGGTCTCTTGATACGCAGTATTTT CASSYRPGSLDTQYF TRBV6-2/TRBV6-3 . TRBJ2-3 .
TGTGCCAGCTCACCGACAGGGATGGGCACTGAAGCTTTCTTT CASSPTGMGTEAFF TRBV18 TRBD1 TRBJ1-1 .
TGTGCCAGCAGTTACTTGGGGCACACTGAAGCTTTCTTT CASSYLGHTEAFF TRBV6-2/TRBV6-3 . TRBJ1-1 .
TGTGCCAGCTCACCTGGACAGCCCACTTTCGACGAGCAGTACTTC CASSPGQPTFDEQYF TRBV18 . TRBJ2-7 .
TGTGCAAGTCGCTCCATATGGGACAGGGACCGATATGGCTACACCTTC CASRSIWDRDRYGYTF TRBV12-2 . TRBJ1-2 .
TGTGCCAGCAGCTTGAAAGGCGGGACAGCGAGAAGAGAGACCCAGTACTTC CASSLKGGTARRETQYF TRBV5-5 . TRBJ2-5 .
TGTGCCAGCAGTTTAGGGGCTGAAAAACTGTTTTTT CASSLGAEKLFF TRBV12-3/TRBV12-4 . TRBJ1-4 .
TGTGCCAGCACCCGAAGGGGGGGGACTGAAGCTTTCTTT CASTRRGGTEAFF TRBV7-9 . TRBJ1-1 .
TGCAGTGCTAGTTCTGCAGGGGGCATCACTGAAGCTTTCTTT CSASSAGGITEAFF TRBV20-1 TRBD1 TRBJ1-1 .
TGTGCCAGCAGCCAAGATGGGCAGGGTAATCAGCCCCAGCATTTT CASSQDGQGNQPQHF TRBV4-2 . TRBJ1-5 .
TGTGCCAGTAGTGGTCGACTAGCGGGGGGCACAGATACGCAGTATTTT CASSGRLAGGTDTQYF TRBV19 TRBD2 TRBJ2-3 .
TGTGCCAGCAGCTTGGTAGGACAGTTGAACACTGAAGCTTTCTTT CASSLVGQLNTEAFF TRBV5-5 . TRBJ1-1 .
TGCGCCAGCAGCCGAGGAACCCTGATCGATGGCTACACCTTC CASSRGTLIDGYTF TRBV5-1 . TRBJ1-2 few
TGCAGCGTTGAGATTCCGAACAGGTCCTCCTACGAGCAGTACTTC CSVEIPNRSSYEQYF TRBV29-1 . TRBJ2-7 once
TGTGCCAGCAGCCAAGATTATCAGGGGGCAGTGTATGGCTACACCTTC CASSQDYQGAVYGYTF TRBV3-1/TRBV3-2 TRBD1 TRBJ1-2 .
TGTGCCAGCAGTTATCCCCGACTAGCGGGGTTAGGAGAGCAGTACTTC CASSYPRLAGLGEQYF TRBV6-7 TRBD2 TRBJ2-7 .
TGTGCCAGCAGTGCAAGGACAGGGTCCCCCCCCTACGAGCAGTACTTC CASSARTGSPPYEQYF TRBV6-1 TRBD1 TRBJ2-7 .
TGTGCCAGCAGTGACTGGGTAGGGGGAAATGGTGAAGCTTTCTTT CASSDWVGGNGEAFF TRBV6-4 . TRBJ1-1 .
TGTGCCAGCATCTCCCGGCGGGGGTTCACAGATACGCAGTATTTT CASISRRGFTDTQYF TRBV2 TRBD2 TRBJ2-3 .
TGTGCCAGCAGTTATGACAGGGAAGATGGCTACACCTTC CASSYDREDGYTF TRBV6-5 TRBD1 TRBJ1-2 .